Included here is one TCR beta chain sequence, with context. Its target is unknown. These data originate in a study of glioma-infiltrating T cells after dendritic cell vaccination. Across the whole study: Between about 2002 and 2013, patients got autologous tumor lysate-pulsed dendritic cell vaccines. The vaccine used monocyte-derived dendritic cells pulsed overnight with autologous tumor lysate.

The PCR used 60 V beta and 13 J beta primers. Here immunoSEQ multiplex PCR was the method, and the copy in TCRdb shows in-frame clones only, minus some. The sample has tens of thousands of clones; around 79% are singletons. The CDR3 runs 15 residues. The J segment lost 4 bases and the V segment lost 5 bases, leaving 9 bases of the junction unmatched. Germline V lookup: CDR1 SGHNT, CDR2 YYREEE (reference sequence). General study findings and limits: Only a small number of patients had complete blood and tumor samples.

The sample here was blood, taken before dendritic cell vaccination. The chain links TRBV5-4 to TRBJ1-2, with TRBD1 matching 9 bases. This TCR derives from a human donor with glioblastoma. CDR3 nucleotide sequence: TGTGCCAGCAGACCTGAACAGGGGGCTCTCTATGGCTACACCTTC. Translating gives CASRPEQGALYGYTF.